This T cell receptor (beta chain) was obtained from a study of STAT5B mutations in CD4+ large granular lymphocyte leukemia. This clone was picked up one time. Sequencing used immunoSEQ multiplex PCR; TCRdb keeps in-frame clones, though not all of them. The repertoire holds around 34,000 clones, with approximately 85% as singletons. The clonotype comes from a human donor in good health. The sequenced sample consisted of CD4+ T cells from blood buffy coats.

In DNA form, the CDR3 reads TGTGCCAGCAGCATAACCGGGACAGGCAATCAAGAGACCCAGTACTTC. Its translation is CASSITGTGNQETQYF. V is TRBV28 and J is TRBJ2-5, with 8 bases that match TRBD1. This CDR3 contains 16 residues. With V trimmed by 6 bases and J by 2 bases, 11 bases remained unmatched. Germline V gene sequence: CDR1 MDHEN, CDR2 SYDVKM.